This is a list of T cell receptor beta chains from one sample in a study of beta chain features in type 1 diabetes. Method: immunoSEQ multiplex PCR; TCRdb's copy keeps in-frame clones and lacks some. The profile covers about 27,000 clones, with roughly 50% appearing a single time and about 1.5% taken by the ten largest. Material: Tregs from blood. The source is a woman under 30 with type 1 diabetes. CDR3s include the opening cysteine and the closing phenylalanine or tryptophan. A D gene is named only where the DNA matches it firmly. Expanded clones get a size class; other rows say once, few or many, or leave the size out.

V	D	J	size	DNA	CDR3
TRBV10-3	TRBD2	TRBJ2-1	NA	TGTGCCATCAGTGACGGAAGCGGGAGGGACGGGAATGAGCAGTTCTTC	CAISDGSGRDGNEQFF
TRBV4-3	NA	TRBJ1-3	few	TGCGCCAGCAGCCGAGGGAAGGGTGGAAACACCATATATTTT	CASSRGKGGNTIYF
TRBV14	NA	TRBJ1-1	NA	TGTGCCAGCAGCCAGGCCCGGGATCCGAGTTTACCTTTCTTT	CASSQARDPSLPFF
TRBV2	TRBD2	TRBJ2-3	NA	TGTGCCAGCAAGAGACTAGCTCAGGAGGCAGATACGCAGTATTTT	CASKRLAQEADTQYF
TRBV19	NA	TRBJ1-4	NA	TGTGCCAGTAGTAGGAGGTTTAATGAAAAACTGTTTTTT	CASSRRFNEKLFF
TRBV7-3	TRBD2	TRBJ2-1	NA	TGTGCCAGCAGCTTAAAGGCCCCACGGCGGGAGGATTACAATGAGCAGTTCTTC	CASSLKAPRREDYNEQFF
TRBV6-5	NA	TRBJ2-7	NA	TGTGCCAGCAGTTCGCGGACAGATAGGTCCTACGAGCAGTACTTC	CASSSRTDRSYEQYF
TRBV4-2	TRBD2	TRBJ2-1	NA	TGTGCCAGCAGCCACGGACTAGCGGAGGCCTACAATGAGCAGTTCTTC	CASSHGLAEAYNEQFF
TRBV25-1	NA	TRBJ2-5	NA	TGTGCCAGCAGTGGAGAGTACCAAGAGACCCAGTACTTC	CASSGEYQETQYF
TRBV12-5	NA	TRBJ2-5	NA	TGTGCTAGTGGGGGCTCTGGAGAGACCCAGTACTTC	CASGGSGETQYF
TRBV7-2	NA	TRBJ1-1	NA	TGTGCCAGCAGCCCGATGGGGACTTTGAACACTGAAGCTTTCTTT	CASSPMGTLNTEAFF
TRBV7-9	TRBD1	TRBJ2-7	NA	TGTGCCAGCAGCTTAACCGGGACAGGAAGCCACGAGCAGTACTTC	CASSLTGTGSHEQYF
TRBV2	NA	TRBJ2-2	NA	TGTGCCAGCAGTGGGGGGACTCGGACCGGGGAGCTGTTTTTT	CASSGGTRTGELFF
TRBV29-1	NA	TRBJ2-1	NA	TGCAGCGTCGCGGGTGGCAGGGGTGGGCGGCCCCACAAAGAAGATGAGCAGTTCTTC	CSVAGGRGGRPHKEDEQFF
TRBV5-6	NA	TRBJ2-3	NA	TGTGCCAGCAGCTGGGACGGGGGATCCACAGATACGCAGTATTTT	CASSWDGGSTDTQYF
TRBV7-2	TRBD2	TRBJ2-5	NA	TGTGCCAGCAGCTTGACTAGCGATTTGGGTCCTATAAAAGCCGCCCAGTACTTC	CASSLTSDLGPIKAAQYF
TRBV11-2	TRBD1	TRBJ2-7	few	TGTGCCAGCAGCTTATCCGATCCGACAGGGGACGAGCAGTACTTC	CASSLSDPTGDEQYF
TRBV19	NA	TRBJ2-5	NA	TGTGCCAGTACGCAGGGCGAAGAGACCCAGTACTTC	CASTQGEETQYF
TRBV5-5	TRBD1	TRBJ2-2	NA	TGTGCCAGCAAGGGACAGTCGAACACCGGGGAGCTGTTTTTT	CASKGQSNTGELFF
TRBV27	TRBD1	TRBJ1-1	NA	TGTGCCAGCAGTCCAGGGACAGGGTGGACCACTGAAGCTTTCTTT	CASSPGTGWTTEAFF
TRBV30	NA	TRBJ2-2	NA	TGTGCCTGGAGTCGGCAGGGAAGTACCCGGGAGCTGTTTTTT	CAWSRQGSTRELFF
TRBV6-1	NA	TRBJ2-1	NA	TGTGCCAGCGGAATAGCGACCAGCTCCTACAATGAGCAGTTCTTC	CASGIATSSYNEQFF
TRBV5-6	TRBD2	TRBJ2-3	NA	TGTGCCAGCAGCTTATACAGTGCGGGAGCATATACGCAGTATTTT	CASSLYSAGAYTQYF
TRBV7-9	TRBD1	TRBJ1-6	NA	TGTGCCAGCAGCTTACAGGGGGCGCATAATTCACCCCTCCACTTT	CASSLQGAHNSPLHF
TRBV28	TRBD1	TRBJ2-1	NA	TGTGCCAGCACCTCTTCGGGACAGTCGAGCTCCTACAATGAGCAGTTCTTC	CASTSSGQSSSYNEQFF
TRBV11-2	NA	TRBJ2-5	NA	TGTGCCAGCAGCTTAGGGTTGAGAGAGACCCAGTACTTC	CASSLGLRETQYF
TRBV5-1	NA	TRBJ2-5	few	TGCGCCAGCAGCTTTCGGGGGACAGAAGAGACCCAGTACTTC	CASSFRGTEETQYF